This TCR beta chain originates from a study of shared clonotypes between healthy human individuals. This CDR3 region has 14 residues. CDR1 and CDR2 (germline): SGHAT, FQNNGV. TCRdb keeps only in-frame clones here, not all; method: immunoSEQ multiplex PCR. The table records roughly 1,000,000 clones, approximately 80% of them present only once. The chain carries TRBV11-2 and TRBJ2-7, with 7 bases lining up with TRBD1. This TCR derives from a man aged 18 to 30 in good health. Some clones in this sample may be carry-over from other donors' samples. Sequenced: memory CD4+ T cells from PBMCs. Subset reported: CD45RA-negative fraction. The CDR3 reads CASSWDSSYGQYSV. The CDR3 coding sequence is TGTGCCAGCAGCTGGGACAGTTCTTATGGGCAGTACTCGGTC.